This T cell receptor (beta chain) was recorded in a study of identifying expanded T cells in peripheral blood. V lost 4 bases to trimming and J lost 6 bases; unmatched junction nucleotides: 15. The CDR3 loop spans 18 amino acids. The V gene's germline CDR1 is SEHNR and CDR2 FQNEAQ (reference sequence). The table came from immunoSEQ multiplex PCR; TCRdb's copy has only in-frame clones and leaves some out. The table shows over 100,000 clones, with 88% occurring only once. J is TRBJ2-1 and V is TRBV7-9, with 10 bases lining up with TRBD2. This receptor was obtained from a person aged 18 to 75 in good health. The sample was blood. CDR3 in amino acids: CASSYNALGTSASNEQFF. DNA for the CDR3: TGTGCCAGCAGCTATAATGCCTTAGGGACTAGCGCCTCCAATGAGCAGTTCTTC.